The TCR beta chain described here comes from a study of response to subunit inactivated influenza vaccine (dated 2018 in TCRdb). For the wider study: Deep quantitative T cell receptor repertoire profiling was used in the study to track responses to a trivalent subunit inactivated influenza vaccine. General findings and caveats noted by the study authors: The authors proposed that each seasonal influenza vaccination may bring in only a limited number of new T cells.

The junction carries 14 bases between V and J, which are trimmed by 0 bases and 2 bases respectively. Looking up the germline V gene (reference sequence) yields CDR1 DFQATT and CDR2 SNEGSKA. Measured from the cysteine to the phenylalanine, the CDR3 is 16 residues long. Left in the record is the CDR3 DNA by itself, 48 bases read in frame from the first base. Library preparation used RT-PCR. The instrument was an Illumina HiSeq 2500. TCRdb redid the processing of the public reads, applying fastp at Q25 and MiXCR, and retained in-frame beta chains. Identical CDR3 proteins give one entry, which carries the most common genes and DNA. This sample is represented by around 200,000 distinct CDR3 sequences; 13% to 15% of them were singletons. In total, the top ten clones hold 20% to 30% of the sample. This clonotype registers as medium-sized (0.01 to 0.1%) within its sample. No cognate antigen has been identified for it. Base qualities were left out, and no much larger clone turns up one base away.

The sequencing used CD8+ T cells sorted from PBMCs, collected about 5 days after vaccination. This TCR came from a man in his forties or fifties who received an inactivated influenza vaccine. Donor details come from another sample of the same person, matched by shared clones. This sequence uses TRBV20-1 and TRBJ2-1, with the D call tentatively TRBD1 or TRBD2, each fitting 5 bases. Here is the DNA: TGCAGTGCTAGAGAAGAGGGGACGACGACCTACAATGAGCAGTTCTTC. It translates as CSAREEGTTTYNEQFF.